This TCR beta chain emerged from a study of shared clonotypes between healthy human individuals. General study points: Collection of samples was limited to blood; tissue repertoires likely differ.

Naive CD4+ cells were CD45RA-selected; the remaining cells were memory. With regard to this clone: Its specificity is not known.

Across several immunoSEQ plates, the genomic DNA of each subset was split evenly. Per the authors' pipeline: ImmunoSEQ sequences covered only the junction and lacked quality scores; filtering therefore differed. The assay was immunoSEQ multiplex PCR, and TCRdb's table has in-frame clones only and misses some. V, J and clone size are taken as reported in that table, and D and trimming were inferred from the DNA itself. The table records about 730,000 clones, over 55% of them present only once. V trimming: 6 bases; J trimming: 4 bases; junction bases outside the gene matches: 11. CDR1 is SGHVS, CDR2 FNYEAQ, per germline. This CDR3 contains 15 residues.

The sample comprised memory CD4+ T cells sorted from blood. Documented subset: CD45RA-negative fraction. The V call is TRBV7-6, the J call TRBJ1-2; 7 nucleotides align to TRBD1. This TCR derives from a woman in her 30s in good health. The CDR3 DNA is TGTGCCAGCAGTCCTAGACAGGGAATGGGCTATGGCTACACCTTC. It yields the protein CASSPRQGMGYGYTF.